This T cell receptor beta chain was sequenced for a study of CD8 T cells in Susac syndrome. The RNA input was about 0.5 to 1 ug, and it was reverse transcribed with random hexamers. TCRdb used MiXCR to reprocess the immunoSEQ multiplex PCR reads, holding one entry per CDR3 protein. Here the sample spans some 100,000 distinct CDR3 sequences, about nine tenths being singletons. The CDR3 sequence is 14 residues long. The trim removed 5 bases at V and 6 bases at J, leaving 10 bases unmatched. CDR1 and CDR2 from the germline V gene are MDHEN and SYDVKM. V and J are TRBV28 and TRBJ2-7, with 7 bases lining up with TRBD1. The origin of this receptor is a human donor in good health. Specimen: CD4+ T cells from PBMCs. This CDR3 reads CASSPQGRGPEQYF. The CDR3 DNA reads as TGTGCCAGCAGTCCCCAAGGTAGGGGGCCCGAGCAGTACTTC.